The subject of this entry is one T cell receptor (beta chain). This specimen comes from a study of blood T cell repertoires in COVID-19. In the study overall: Nucleic acid was either cDNA or gDNA, and it came from T cells, B-cell-depleted T cells, or PBMCs.

J was trimmed by 6 bases and V by 0 bases; bases with no gene match: 11. Germline V gene lookup returns CDR1 SGDLS and CDR2 YYNGEE. The CDR3 consists of 18 residues. The method was immunoSEQ multiplex PCR; TCRdb's version includes in-frame clones alone and lacks a portion of them. The sample lists some 180,000 clones; around 83% were seen once. The sample comprised PBMCs or T cells enriched from blood (not recorded which). The rearrangement uses TRBV9 and TRBJ2-3, with 12 bases matching TRBD2. The source of this sequence is a man aged 35 to 55 who had recovered from COVID-19. The CDR3 bases are TGTGCCAGCAGCGTAGGAATTACTAGCGGGAGGCGCCCGGATACGCAGTATTTT. The encoded protein is CASSVGITSGRRPDTQYF.